This T cell receptor beta chain was sequenced in a study of T cell repertoires in cytomegalovirus infection. Study background: Public TCR beta signature analysis indicated the presence of both CMV infection and matching HLA type. General study findings and limits: HLA-C-restricted CMV-specific TCR beta clonotypes prevailed in the ex vivo response. People with CMV and the relevant HLA were identified by cumulative public TCR beta family frequency.

About this clonotype: Its antigen remains unknown.

With 0 bases clipped from V and 6 bases from J, the junction kept 6 bases outside the gene matches. Germline CDR1 LGHNA, CDR2 YSLEER. The CDR3 runs to 16 residues. TCRdb analysed the reads with MiXCR anew, one entry per CDR3 protein. The table records 230,000 or so distinct CDR3 sequences, 17% of them present only once. This TCR was sampled from a human donor in good health (CMV status not recorded). Some clones in this sample may be carry-over from other donors' samples. Material: CD8+ T cells from PBMCs. The chain employs TRBV4-3 and TRBJ1-2; 11 bases line up with TRBD1. As DNA, the CDR3 is TGCGCCAGCAGCCAAGATTCCGGACAGGGGGCGGATGGCTACACCTTC. Its protein is CASSQDSGQGADGYTF.